This paragraph reports one T cell receptor (beta chain). Its antigen is unidentified. Only in-frame clones appear in the TCRdb table, and some are missing; sequencing was by immunoSEQ multiplex PCR. The sample has tens of thousands of clones; roughly 53% are singletons. This sample was taken from a study of cytotoxic CD8 clonotypes in ibrutinib-treated CLL. Findings of the study overall: Clonality, elevated at ibrutinib response, dropped back toward baseline at progression.

Deletions cut 7 bases from V and 5 bases from J, with 14 bases between. From germline, CDR1 is SGHTA and CDR2 FQGNSA. The CDR3 extends over 13 amino acids. The chain joins TRBV7-2 to TRBJ2-5; D may correspond to TRBD1 or TRBD2 (6 bases each). Sample: PBMCs, taken after 12 months of ibrutinib treatment. This clonotype was sampled from a human donor with chronic lymphocytic leukemia. CDR3 sequence: CASNSGGVETQYF. CDR3 nucleotides: TGTGCCAGCAATTCCGGGGGCGTGGAGACCCAGTACTTC.